Below, 9 T cell receptor beta chains from the same sample are listed, as sequenced in a study of post-analysis software for immune sequencing data. Study-wide results and limits: Among 5 or 6 TRBV segments more frequent in patients than controls were TRBV5-6, TRBV5-1 and TRBV20-1.

Sequencing libraries made from TCR beta cDNA carried unique molecular identifiers. TCRdb re-derived calls from the PCR reads in MiXCR, one entry per CDR3 protein. The sample carries roughly 540,000 distinct CDR3 sequences, 30% to 40% recorded once. These receptors have no known antigen. Sequenced: blood. These receptors originate from a girl younger than 18 with multiple sclerosis.

V usage is TRBV19 and J usage is TRBJ1-1; no firm D call. The CDR3 is 15 amino acids. CDR1 LNHDA and CDR2 SQIVND come from the germline V gene (reference sequence). Trimming left V 5 bases short and J 1 base short, with 14 bases between. The CDR3 DNA is TGTGCCAGTAGTCGAAGGGATTTAGCGAACACTGAAGCTTTCTTT. Residues: CASSRRDLANTEAFF.

The chain combines TRBV20-1 with TRBJ1-2, with no clear D. This CDR3 is 14 amino acids long. Germline-derived CDR1 and CDR2 are DFQATT and SNEGSKA (reference sequence). Trimming cost V 5 bases and J 0 bases, with 13 bases left between them. CDR3 in DNA: TGCAGTGCTCGAGGAGACTCAACTAACTATGGCTACACCTTC. This encodes CSARGDSTNYGYTF.

Details on this clonotype: This may stem from a read error, because a much larger clone lies one nucleotide away. This chain uses TRBV7-3 with TRBJ2-1, with D possibly called TRBD1 or TRBD2 (5 bases each). This CDR3 is 14 amino acids long. Germline V gives CDR1 SGHTA, CDR2 FQGTGA. CDR3 coding DNA: TGTGTCAGCAGCCCCCTCGGGGCGTACAATGAGCAGTTCTTC. Its translation: CVSSPLGAYNEQFF.

The chain has TRBV6-1 and TRBJ1-5; D possibly corresponds to TRBD1 (6 bases). CDR3 size: 14 residues. CDR1 and CDR2 from the germline V gene are MNHNS and SASEGT. V shed 2 bases and J shed 6 bases, with 11 bases lying between them. The CDR3 region has the DNA TGTGCCAGCAGTGAATGGGGCAGGGGTCAGCCCCAGCATTTT. Its translation: CASSEWGRGQPQHF.

This clonotype appeared a few times. This CDR3 is CAISESGAEIEAFF. The DNA of the CDR3 is TGTGCCATCAGTGAGTCCGGGGCAGAAATTGAAGCTTTCTTT. V and J are TRBV10-3 and TRBJ1-1; D possibly corresponds to TRBD1 (5 bases). Trimming left V 0 bases short and J 7 bases short, with 12 bases between. CDR1 and CDR2 from the germline V gene are ENHRY and SYGVKD. CDR3 length: 14 residues.

Only a few counts were recorded for this clonotype. The V gene is TRBV29-1, the J gene TRBJ2-3, with D possibly called TRBD1 or TRBD2 (5 bases each). V was cut by 4 bases and J by 4 bases, with 9 bases left in between. The CDR3 consists of 12 residues. Germline CDR1 reads SQVTM; CDR2 reads ANQGSEA. CDR3 bases: TGCAGCGTTGTAGAGGGGCCAGATACGCAGTATTTT. This codes for CSVVEGPDTQYF.

This clonotype was observed a few times. The chain recombines TRBV20-1 with TRBJ2-5, with TRBD2 as a possible D gene (5 bases). The CDR3 is 14 residues long. Trimming shortened V by 6 bases and J by 5 bases, and 19 bases separated the two germline ends. Germline values: CDR1 DFQATT, CDR2 SNEGSKA (reference sequence). CDR3 sequence (DNA): TGCAGTGCCCCGGGGAATGGGCAGAGGGAGACCCAGTACTTC. This sequence encodes CSAPGNGQRETQYF.

The chain joins TRBV7-8 to TRBJ2-3; D might be TRBD1 or TRBD2, each matching 5 bases. V was clipped by 6 bases and J by 6 bases, with 13 bases between them. The V gene's germline CDR1 is SGHVS and CDR2 FQNEAQ. The CDR3 totals 13 residues. The CDR3 DNA sequence: TGTGCCAGCAGGCGGCTCGAGGGGGATACGCAGTATTTT. It yields the protein CASRRLEGDTQYF.

This clonotype was seen at least ten times. This chain joins TRBV20-1 and TRBJ2-3; 7 bases agree with TRBD2. Germline trimming cut 5 bases from V and 5 bases from J; bases unmatched to any gene: 10. The CDR3 loop spans 14 amino acids. Germline assignment: CDR1 DFQATT and CDR2 SNEGSKA (reference sequence). The chain's CDR3 is CSARGGGRRDTQYF. Written as DNA, the CDR3 is TGCAGTGCTCGGGGCGGGGGACGGAGAGATACGCAGTATTTT.